One sample yielded the 16 T cell receptor beta chains listed below, sequenced in a study of T cell clones after liver transplantation. The table came from immunoSEQ multiplex PCR; TCRdb's copy has only in-frame clones and leaves some out. The profile shows nearly 55,000 clones, about 81% of them singletons. The sample was CD4+ T cells from blood, taken before liver transplant. Every receptor here comes from a human donor who received a liver transplant.

The CDR3 loop is CASSLPTSGIGEQFF. In nucleotides, the CDR3 is TGCGCCAGCAGCTTACCGACTAGCGGGATTGGTGAGCAGTTCTTC. The chain uses TRBV5-1 and TRBJ2-1; 11 nucleotides agree with TRBD2. The CDR3 has 15 amino acids. Germline CDR1 reads SGHRS; CDR2 reads YFSETQ. V lost 2 bases to trimming and J lost 9 bases; unmatched junction nucleotides: 7.

The V gene is TRBV5-1, the J gene TRBJ1-5; 7 bases agree with TRBD1. V gave up 0 bases and J gave up 4 bases; unmatched junction bases: 4. The germline CDR1 and CDR2 sequences are SGHRS and YFSETQ. The CDR3 length is 15 residues. The CDR3 nucleotides read TGCGCCAGCAGCTTGGGAGACAGGGAAAATCAGCCCCAGCATTTT. Encoded protein: CASSLGDRENQPQHF.

V is TRBV7-2 and J is TRBJ2-7, with 7 bases matching TRBD2. The CDR3 covers 15 residues. V trimming: 6 bases; J trimming: 0 bases; junction bases outside the gene matches: 8. CDR1 SGHTA and CDR2 FQGNSA come from the germline V gene. The CDR3, as DNA: TGTGCCAGCAGGACAAGCGGGGCTTCCTCCTACGAGCAGTACTTC. Amino acid sequence: CASRTSGASSYEQYF.

The chain joins TRBV5-1 to TRBJ1-4; no clear D. The CDR3 is 15 amino acids. CDR1 is SGHRS and CDR2 is YFSETQ in the germline V gene. The V gene lost 0 bases and the J gene lost 7 bases, with 13 bases spanning the gap. CDR3 loop: CASSLGTTGIEKLFF. CDR3 nucleotides: TGCGCCAGCAGCTTGGGGACCACGGGCATTGAAAAACTGTTTTTT.

The J gene is TRBJ2-2, the V gene TRBV5-4, with 9 bases lining up with TRBD1. V was clipped by 0 bases and J by 4 bases; unmatched bases: 4. The CDR3 spans 16 residues. Germline-derived CDR1 and CDR2 are SGHNT and YYREEE (reference sequence). The CDR3 loop reads CASSLGGTGPTGELFF. For the CDR3, the DNA is TGTGCCAGCAGCTTGGGTGGGACAGGGCCCACCGGGGAGCTGTTTTTT.

The chain is built from TRBV27 and TRBJ2-1; a possible D gene is TRBD2 (6 bases). Trimming took off 6 bases at V and 0 bases at J, with 21 bases between the two ends. The CDR3 runs to 18 residues. The germline V gene encodes CDR1 MNHEY and CDR2 SMNVEV (reference sequence). CDR3: CASSNGGWGGASYNEQFF. CDR3 DNA: TGTGCCAGCAGCAACGGTGGGTGGGGCGGGGCCTCCTACAATGAGCAGTTCTTC.

The genes are TRBV18 and TRBJ1-5; possible D gene TRBD1, 5 bases. The V end lost 0 bases, the J end lost 4 bases, and 13 bases lay between the germline ends. The CDR3 contains 16 residues. Germline V CDR1 and CDR2: KGHSH, LQKENI. CDR3 protein: CASSPPGRAPNQPQHF. The CDR3, as DNA: TGTGCCAGCTCACCACCGGGACGGGCCCCTAATCAGCCCCAGCATTTT.

This chain connects TRBV7-2 to TRBJ1-1; tentatively, D is TRBD1 (6 bases). V lost 3 bases to trimming and J lost 5 bases, with 13 bases between them. The CDR3 is 14 amino acids. Looked up from germline, CDR1 is SGHTA and CDR2 is FQGNSA. The CDR3 loop reads CASSFDRQGTEAFF. CDR3 DNA: TGTGCCAGCAGCTTCGACAGGCAAGGGACTGAAGCTTTCTTT.

A word on this clone: Within the sample, other DNA sequences also encode this same CDR3. In nucleotides, the CDR3 is TGTGCCAGCAGCTTAGTGTCGGATACGCAGTATTTT. This sequence encodes CASSLVSDTQYF. The gene calls are TRBV7-9 and TRBJ2-3, with D unresolved. V lost 1 base and J lost 6, with 5 bases in between. The CDR3 sequence is 12 residues long. Germline assignment: CDR1 SEHNR and CDR2 FQNEAQ (reference sequence).

This rearrangement joins TRBV4-2 to TRBJ2-7; TRBD2 aligns across 15 bases. The CDR3 is made up of 18 amino acids. The germline gives CDR1 LGHNA, CDR2 YNFKEQ. The V and J ends lost 4 bases and 4 bases, in that order; junction bases with no gene match: 11. As DNA, the CDR3 is TGTGCCAGCAGCCCATCGACCGGGACTAGCGGGGGGATATACGAGCAGTACTTC. It translates to CASSPSTGTSGGIYEQYF.

V usage is TRBV7-9 and J usage is TRBJ2-3; 11 bases align to TRBD1. The ends lost 3 bases at V and 7 bases at J; junction bases unmatched: 12. From germline, CDR1 is SEHNR and CDR2 FQNEAQ (reference sequence). CDR3 size: 17 residues. CDR3 amino acids: CASSFTEGTGGGYTQYF. DNA for the CDR3: TGTGCCAGCAGCTTCACGGAGGGGACAGGGGGGGGGTATACGCAGTATTTT.

V gene TRBV15 combines with J gene TRBJ1-6; D is uncertain. V lost 1 base and J lost 10, with 14 bases in between. CDR1 is LNHNV and CDR2 is YYDKDF in the germline V gene (reference sequence). The CDR3 loop spans 15 amino acids. The CDR3 DNA is TGTGCCACCAGCAGAGCCGCGGGCACGATATCACCCCTCCACTTT. Translated: CATSRAAGTISPLHF.

The V and J genes are TRBV2 and TRBJ2-2; TRBD1 agrees at 9 bases. Germline trimming cut 9 bases from V and 3 bases from J; bases unmatched to any gene: 5. The germline V gene has CDR1 SNHLY and CDR2 FYNNEI. This CDR3 is built from 14 residues. In nucleotides, the CDR3 is TGTGCCAGTGACAGGGGGAGGGACACCGGGGAGCTGTTTTTT. Translation gives CASDRGRDTGELFF. The full variable domain, with the rest looked up from reference TRBV2 and TRBJ2-2, is EPEVTQTPSHQVTQMGQEVILRCVPISNHLYFYWYRQILGQKVEFLVSFYNNEISEKSEIFDDQFSVERPDGSNFTLKIRSTKLEDSAMYFCASDRGRDTGELFFGEGSRLTVL.

The genes are TRBV6-5 and TRBJ2-5; D is perhaps TRBD1 (6 bases). The CDR3 is made up of 13 amino acids. The germline V gene encodes CDR1 MNHEY and CDR2 SVGAGI. The V end was cut by 4 bases, the J end by 5 bases, with 11 bases between. DNA for the CDR3: TGTGCCAGCAGTTTACAGGGTACGGAGACCCAGTACTTC. Its translation is CASSLQGTETQYF.

This rearrangement joins TRBV5-1 to TRBJ2-1, with unresolved D. Germline V gives CDR1 SGHRS, CDR2 YFSETQ. CDR3 length equals 14 residues. Trimming left V 1 base short and J 2 bases short, with 7 bases between. CDR3 nucleotide sequence: TGCGCCAGCAGCTTGCGGCCACCCTACAATGAGCAGTTCTTC. Translated, it gives CASSLRPPYNEQFF.

V gene TRBV5-1 combines with J gene TRBJ2-2; D is undetermined. This CDR3 has 16 residues. Trimming took 2 bases from V and 0 from J, leaving 11 bases between them. In germline, CDR1 is SGHRS, CDR2 YFSETQ. The CDR3 loop is CASSFQPGTNTGELFF. In DNA form, the CDR3 reads TGCGCCAGCAGCTTCCAACCAGGAACGAACACCGGGGAGCTGTTTTTT.